This T cell receptor (beta chain) was profiled in a study of blood T cell repertoires in COVID-19. Study-wide context: Nucleic acid was either cDNA or gDNA, and it came from T cells, B-cell-depleted T cells, or PBMCs.

As originally analysed: Amplification of reference gene primers was used by the study to estimate nucleated cell counts. Assay used: immunoSEQ multiplex PCR; TCRdb lists only in-frame clones, some missing. The DNA was the basis for D and trimming; V, J and clone size are from that table. The sample has some 250,000 clones; around 90% are singletons. The study recruited people aged about 18 to 95 years across around 24 US areas. The V end lost 2 bases, the J end lost 1 base, and 11 bases lay between the germline ends. CDR3 length: 15 residues. Per germline, CDR1 SGHDN and CDR2 FVKESK. Sequencing input: PBMCs or T cells enriched from blood (not recorded which). The chain combines TRBV14 with TRBJ1-1; weak D call: TRBD1 (6 bases). The TCR sequence derives from a human donor in a cohort exposed to, infected with or recovered from COVID-19 (not recorded which). The donor label of this sample is uncertain. The CDR3 DNA is TGTGCCAGCAGCCAACAAACAGGGTGGAACACTGAAGCTTTCTTT. Translated: CASSQQTGWNTEAFF.